The next 8 T cell receptor beta chains were all read from a single sample in a study of T cell changes during pregnancy in multiple sclerosis. The repertoire was sequenced with immunoSEQ multiplex PCR; TCRdb's copy has only in-frame clones and lacks some. Of 50,000 or so clones listed, roughly nine tenths are singletons. The sample consisted of CD8+ T cells from peripheral blood mononuclear cells, taken in the second trimester of pregnancy. These receptor sequences come from a female donor with multiple sclerosis, enrolled in a pregnancy study.

V gene TRBV2 combines with J gene TRBJ1-5, with a weak D call TRBD1 (6 bases). In germline, CDR1 is SNHLY, CDR2 FYNNEI. The V end lost 1 base, the J end lost 6 bases, and 13 bases lay between the germline ends. The CDR3 contains 15 residues. The CDR3 bases are TGTGCCAGCAGTGAAGGGGGGGGCGGGCGTCAGCCCCAGCATTTT. Protein sequence: CASSEGGGGRQPQHF.

V usage is TRBV7-2 and J usage is TRBJ1-3; a possible D gene is TRBD1 (6 bases). The CDR3 length is 14 residues. Germline values: CDR1 SGHTA, CDR2 FQGNSA. V lost 5 bases and J 4 bases, leaving 12 bases between the germline ends. The CDR3 nucleotides are TGTGCCAGCAGCCCTACAGGGTTCGGAAACACCATATATTTT. Protein: CASSPTGFGNTIYF.

The J gene is TRBJ2-7, the V gene TRBV5-1; 8 nucleotides match TRBD2. The CDR3 is made up of 12 amino acids. Per germline, CDR1 SGHRS and CDR2 YFSETQ. Unmatched junction bases numbered 1, after V lost 4 bases and J lost 4 bases. CDR3 amino acids: CASSPGGYEQYF. The CDR3 DNA follows: TGCGCCAGCAGCCCGGGGGGGTACGAGCAGTACTTC.

The chain recombines TRBV27 with TRBJ1-2; D call uncertain. Germline assignment: CDR1 MNHEY and CDR2 SMNVEV (reference sequence). The CDR3 has 14 residues. V was shortened by 6 bases and J by 4 bases, with 15 bases between the two germline ends. CDR3 DNA: TGTGCCAGCAGAACCCCTAACCAACTCTATGGCTACACCTTC. This gives the protein CASRTPNQLYGYTF.

Only one count was recorded for this clone. The chain couples TRBV2 to TRBJ1-4, with unresolved D. The V end lost 6 bases, the J end lost 4 bases, and 6 bases lay between the germline ends. The germline V gene encodes CDR1 SNHLY and CDR2 FYNNEI. The CDR3 extends over 12 amino acids. As DNA, the CDR3 is TGTGCCAGCAGCCAGGTTAATGAAAAACTGTTTTTT. Translating it yields CASSQVNEKLFF. The full variable domain, its missing parts supplied by reference TRBV2 and TRBJ1-4, is EPEVTQTPSHQVTQMGQEVILRCVPISNHLYFYWYRQILGQKVEFLVSFYNNEISEKSEIFDDQFSVERPDGSNFTLKIRSTKLEDSAMYFCASSQVNEKLFFGSGTQLSVL.

CDR3 loop: CASSSGGVGDTQYF. In DNA, the CDR3 is TGTGCCAGCAGCTCCGGGGGGGTCGGAGATACGCAGTATTTT. The rearrangement links TRBV7-3 to TRBJ2-3; 8 bases map to TRBD2. This CDR3 comprises 14 residues. V dropped 4 bases and J dropped 5; count of bases not matched to a gene: 5. Germline-derived CDR1 and CDR2 are SGHTA and FQGTGA. Complete variable domain (other parts from reference TRBV7-3 and TRBJ2-3): GAGVSQTPSNKVTEKGKYVELRCDPISGHTALYWYRQSLGQGPEFLIYFQGTGAADDSGLPNDRFFAVRPEGSVSTLKIQRTERGDSAVYLCASSSGGVGDTQYFGPGTRLTVL.

The chain carries TRBV4-1 and TRBJ2-7; 8 nucleotides match TRBD2. Germline lookup yields CDR1 MGHRA and CDR2 YSYEKL. CDR3 length: 16 amino acids. The V and J ends lost 3 bases and 0 bases, in that order; junction bases with no gene match: 7. The CDR3 bases are TGCGCCAGCAGCCAGGTTAGCGGGGTGAGCTCCTACGAGCAGTACTTC. Amino acid sequence: CASSQVSGVSSYEQYF.

The rearrangement links TRBV2 to TRBJ1-5; possible D gene TRBD1, 5 bases. The germline CDR1 and CDR2 sequences are SNHLY and FYNNEI. The CDR3 is made up of 15 amino acids. Trimming removed 6 bases from V and 4 bases from J, with 16 bases in between. The CDR3 loop is CASRATGGVNQPQHF. DNA of the CDR3: TGTGCCAGCAGAGCTACCGGAGGGGTGAATCAGCCCCAGCATTTT. Full variable domain (rest looked up from reference TRBV2 and TRBJ1-5): EPEVTQTPSHQVTQMGQEVILRCVPISNHLYFYWYRQILGQKVEFLVSFYNNEISEKSEIFDDQFSVERPDGSNFTLKIRSTKLEDSAMYFCASRATGGVNQPQHFGDGTRLSIL.